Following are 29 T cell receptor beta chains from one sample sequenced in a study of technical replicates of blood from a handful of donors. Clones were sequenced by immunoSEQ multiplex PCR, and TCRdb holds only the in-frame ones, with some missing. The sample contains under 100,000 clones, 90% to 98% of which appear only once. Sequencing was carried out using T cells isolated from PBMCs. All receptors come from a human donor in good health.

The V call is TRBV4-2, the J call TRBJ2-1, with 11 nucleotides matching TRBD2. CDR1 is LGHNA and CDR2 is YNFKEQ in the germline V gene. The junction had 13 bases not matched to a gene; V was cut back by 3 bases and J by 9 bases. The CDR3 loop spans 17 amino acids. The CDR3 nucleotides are TGTGCCAGCAGCCAGATTAGCGGGAGGGTTGGATGGGGTGAGCAGTTCTTC. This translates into CASSQISGRVGWGEQFF.

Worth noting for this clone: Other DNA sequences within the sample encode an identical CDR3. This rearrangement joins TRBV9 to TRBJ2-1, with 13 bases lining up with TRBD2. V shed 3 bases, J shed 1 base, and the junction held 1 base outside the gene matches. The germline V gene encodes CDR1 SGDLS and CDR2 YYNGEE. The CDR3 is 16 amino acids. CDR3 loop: CASSEGLAGSYNEQFF. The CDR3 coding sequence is TGTGCCAGCAGCGAGGGACTAGCGGGGTCCTACAATGAGCAGTTCTTC.

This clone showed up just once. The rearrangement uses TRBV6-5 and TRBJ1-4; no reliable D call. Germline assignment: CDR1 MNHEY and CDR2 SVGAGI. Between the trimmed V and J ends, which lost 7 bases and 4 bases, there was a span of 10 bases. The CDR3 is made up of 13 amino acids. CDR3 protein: CASTNRVNEKLFF. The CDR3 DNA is TGTGCCAGCACCAATCGAGTTAATGAAAAACTGTTTTTT.

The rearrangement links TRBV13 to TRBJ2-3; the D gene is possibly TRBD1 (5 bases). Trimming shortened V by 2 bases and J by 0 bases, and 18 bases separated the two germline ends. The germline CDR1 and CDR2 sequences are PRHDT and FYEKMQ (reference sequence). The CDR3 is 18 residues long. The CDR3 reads CASSLRQKFSTSTDTQYF. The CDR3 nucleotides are TGTGCCAGCAGCTTACGACAGAAATTTTCAACTAGCACAGATACGCAGTATTTT.

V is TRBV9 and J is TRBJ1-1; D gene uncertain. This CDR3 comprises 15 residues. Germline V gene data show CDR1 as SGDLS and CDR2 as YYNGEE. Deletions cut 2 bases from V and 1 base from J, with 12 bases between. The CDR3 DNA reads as TGTGCCAGCAGCGTTCTTCAGGATCAGAACACTGAAGCTTTCTTT. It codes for CASSVLQDQNTEAFF.

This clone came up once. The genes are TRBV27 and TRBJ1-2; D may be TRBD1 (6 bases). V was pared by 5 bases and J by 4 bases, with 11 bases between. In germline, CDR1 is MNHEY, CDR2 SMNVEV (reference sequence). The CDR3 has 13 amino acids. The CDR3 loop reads CASSPDRPYGYTF. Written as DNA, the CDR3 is TGTGCCAGCAGTCCCGACAGGCCCTATGGCTACACCTTC.

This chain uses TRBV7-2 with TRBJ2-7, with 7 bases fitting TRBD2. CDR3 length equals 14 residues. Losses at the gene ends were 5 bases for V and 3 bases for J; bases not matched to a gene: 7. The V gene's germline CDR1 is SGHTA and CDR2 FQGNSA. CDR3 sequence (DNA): TGTGCCAGCAGCCGGACTAGTTGGAGCTACGAGCAGTACTTC. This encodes CASSRTSWSYEQYF.

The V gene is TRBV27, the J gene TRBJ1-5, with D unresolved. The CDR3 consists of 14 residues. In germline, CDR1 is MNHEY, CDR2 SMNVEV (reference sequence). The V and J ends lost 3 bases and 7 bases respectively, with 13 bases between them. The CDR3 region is CASSLANPGQPQHF. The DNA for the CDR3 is TGTGCCAGCAGTTTGGCAAACCCGGGGCAGCCCCAGCATTTT.

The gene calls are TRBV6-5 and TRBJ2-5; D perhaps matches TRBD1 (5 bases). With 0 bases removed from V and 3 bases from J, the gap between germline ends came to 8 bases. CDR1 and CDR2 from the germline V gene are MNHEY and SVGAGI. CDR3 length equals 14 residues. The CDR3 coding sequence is TGTGCCAGCAGTTACTCTCCAGGGAAAGAGACCCAGTACTTC. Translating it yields CASSYSPGKETQYF.

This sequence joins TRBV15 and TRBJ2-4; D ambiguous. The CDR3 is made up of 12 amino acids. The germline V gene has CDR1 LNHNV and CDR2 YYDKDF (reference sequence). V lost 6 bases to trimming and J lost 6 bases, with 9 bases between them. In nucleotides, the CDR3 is TGTGCCACCAGGTCCGGCGGAAACATTCAGTACTTC. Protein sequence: CATRSGGNIQYF.

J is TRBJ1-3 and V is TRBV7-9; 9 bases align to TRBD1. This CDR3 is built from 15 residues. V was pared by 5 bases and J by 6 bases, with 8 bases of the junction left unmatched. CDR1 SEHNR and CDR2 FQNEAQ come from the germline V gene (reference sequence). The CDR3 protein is CASSPTGGEVNTIYF. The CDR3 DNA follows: TGTGCCAGCAGCCCAACAGGGGGCGAGGTAAACACCATATATTTT.

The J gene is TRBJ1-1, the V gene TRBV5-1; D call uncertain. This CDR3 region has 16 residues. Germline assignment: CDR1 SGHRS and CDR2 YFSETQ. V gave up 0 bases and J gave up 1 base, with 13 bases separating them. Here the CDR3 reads CASSLALIIGNTEAFF. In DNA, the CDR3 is TGCGCCAGCAGCTTGGCCCTTATTATCGGGAACACTGAAGCTTTCTTT.

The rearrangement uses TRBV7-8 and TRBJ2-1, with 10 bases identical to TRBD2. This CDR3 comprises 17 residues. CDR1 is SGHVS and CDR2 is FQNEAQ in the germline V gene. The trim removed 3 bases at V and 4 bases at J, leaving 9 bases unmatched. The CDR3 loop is CASSFGLAGVSYNEQFF. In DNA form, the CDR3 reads TGTGCCAGCAGCTTTGGCCTAGCGGGAGTTTCTTACAATGAGCAGTTCTTC.

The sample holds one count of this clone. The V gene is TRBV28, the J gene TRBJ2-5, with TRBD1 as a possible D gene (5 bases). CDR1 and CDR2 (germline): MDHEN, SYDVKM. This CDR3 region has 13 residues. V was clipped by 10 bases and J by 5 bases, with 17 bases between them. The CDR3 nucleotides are TGTGCCACCTTCCTCTCAGGGCTGGAGACCCAGTACTTC. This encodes CATFLSGLETQYF.

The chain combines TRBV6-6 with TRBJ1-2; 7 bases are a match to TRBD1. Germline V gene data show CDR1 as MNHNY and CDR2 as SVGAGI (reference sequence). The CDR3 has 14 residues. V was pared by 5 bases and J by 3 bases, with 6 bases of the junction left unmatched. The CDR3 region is CASSRQGPDYGYTF. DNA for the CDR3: TGTGCCAGCAGTCGACAGGGACCCGACTATGGCTACACCTTC.

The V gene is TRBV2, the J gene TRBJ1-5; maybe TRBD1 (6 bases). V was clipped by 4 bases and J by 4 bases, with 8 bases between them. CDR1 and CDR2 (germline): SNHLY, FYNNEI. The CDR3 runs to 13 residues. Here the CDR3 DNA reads TGTGCCAGCAGTGGGGACATTAATCAGCCCCAGCATTTT. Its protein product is CASSGDINQPQHF.

The CDR3 region has the DNA TGTGCCTGCCACAGGTCAGCAACCTATGGCTACACCTTC. It encodes CACHRSATYGYTF. The J gene is TRBJ1-2, the V gene TRBV6-5; the D gene is possibly TRBD1 (5 bases). This CDR3 region has 13 residues. The V gene lost 11 bases and the J gene lost 4 bases, with 17 bases spanning the gap. CDR1 and CDR2 from the germline V gene are MNHEY and SVGAGI.

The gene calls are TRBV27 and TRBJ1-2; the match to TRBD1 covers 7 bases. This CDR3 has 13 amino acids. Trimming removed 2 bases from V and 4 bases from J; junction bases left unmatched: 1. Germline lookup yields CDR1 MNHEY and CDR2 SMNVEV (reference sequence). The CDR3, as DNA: TGTGCCAGCAGTTTAGGGACAGCCTATGGCTACACCTTC. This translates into CASSLGTAYGYTF.

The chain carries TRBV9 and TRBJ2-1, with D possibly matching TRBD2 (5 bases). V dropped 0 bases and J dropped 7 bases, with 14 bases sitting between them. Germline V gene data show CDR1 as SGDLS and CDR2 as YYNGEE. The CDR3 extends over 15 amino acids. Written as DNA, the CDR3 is TGTGCCAGCAGCGTAGCGCGGGCGGGTTGGAATGAGCAGTTCTTC. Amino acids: CASSVARAGWNEQFF.

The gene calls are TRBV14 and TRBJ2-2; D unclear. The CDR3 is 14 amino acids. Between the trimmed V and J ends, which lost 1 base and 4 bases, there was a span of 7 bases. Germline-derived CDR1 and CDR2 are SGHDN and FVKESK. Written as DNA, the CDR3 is TGTGCCAGCAGCCAAGGACTCGGCACCGGGGAGCTGTTTTTT. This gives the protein CASSQGLGTGELFF. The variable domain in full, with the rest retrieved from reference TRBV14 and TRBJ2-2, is EAGVTQFPSHSVIEKGQTVTLRCDPISGHDNLYWYRRVMGKEIKFLLHFVKESKQDESGMPNNRFLAERTGGTYSTLKVQPAELEDSGVYFCASSQGLGTGELFFGEGSRLTVL.

The CDR3 here is CASSPGLKTGYTF. In DNA form, the CDR3 reads TGTGCCAGCAGCCCGGGACTAAAAACAGGCTACACCTTC. The chain couples TRBV27 to TRBJ1-2, with D possibly TRBD1 on 5 matching bases. Trimming took off 6 bases at V and 8 bases at J, with 16 bases between the two ends. Germline CDR1 MNHEY, CDR2 SMNVEV (reference sequence). CDR3 size: 13 residues.

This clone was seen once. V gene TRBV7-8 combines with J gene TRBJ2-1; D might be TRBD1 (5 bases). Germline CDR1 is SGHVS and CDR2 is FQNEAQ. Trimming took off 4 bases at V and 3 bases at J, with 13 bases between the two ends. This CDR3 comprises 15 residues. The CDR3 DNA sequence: TGTGCCAGCAGCTCCTCGCAGGGCGACTACAATGAGCAGTTCTTC. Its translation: CASSSSQGDYNEQFF.

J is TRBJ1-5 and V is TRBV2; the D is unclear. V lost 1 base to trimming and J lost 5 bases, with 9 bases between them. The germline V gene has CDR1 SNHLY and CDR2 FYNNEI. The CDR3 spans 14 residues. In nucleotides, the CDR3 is TGTGCCAGCAGTGAAGGAACAAGTTATCAGCCCCAGCATTTT. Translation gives CASSEGTSYQPQHF.

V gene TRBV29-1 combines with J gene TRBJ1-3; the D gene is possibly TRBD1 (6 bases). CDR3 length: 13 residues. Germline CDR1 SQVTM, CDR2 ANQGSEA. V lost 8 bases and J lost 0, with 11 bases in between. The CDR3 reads CSFSGASGNTIYF. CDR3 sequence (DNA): TGCAGCTTTTCAGGGGCCTCTGGAAACACCATATATTTT.

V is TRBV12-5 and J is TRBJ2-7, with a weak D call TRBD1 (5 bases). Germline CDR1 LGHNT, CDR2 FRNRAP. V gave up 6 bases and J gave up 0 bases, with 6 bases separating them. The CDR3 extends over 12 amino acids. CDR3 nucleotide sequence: TGTGCTAGTGGACAGGACTCCTACGAGCAGTACTTC. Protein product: CASGQDSYEQYF. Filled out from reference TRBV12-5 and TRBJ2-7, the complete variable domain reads DARVTQTPRHKVTEMGQEVTMRCQPILGHNTVFWYRQTMMQGLELLAYFRNRAPLDDSGMPKDRFSAEMPDATLATLKIQPSEPRDSAVYFCASGQDSYEQYFGPGTRLTVT.

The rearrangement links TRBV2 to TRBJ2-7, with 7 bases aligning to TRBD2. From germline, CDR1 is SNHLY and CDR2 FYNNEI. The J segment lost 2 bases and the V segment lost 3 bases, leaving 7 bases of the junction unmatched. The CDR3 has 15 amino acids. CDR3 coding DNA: TGTGCCAGCAGTGAGCGTAGCGGGTATACCTACGAGCAGTACTTC. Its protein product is CASSERSGYTYEQYF.

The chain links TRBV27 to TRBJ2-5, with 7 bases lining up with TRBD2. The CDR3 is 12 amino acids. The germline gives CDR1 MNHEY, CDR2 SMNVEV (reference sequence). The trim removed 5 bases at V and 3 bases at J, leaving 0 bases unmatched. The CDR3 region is CASSTSEETQYF. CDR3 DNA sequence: TGTGCCAGCAGTACTAGCGAAGAGACCCAGTACTTC.

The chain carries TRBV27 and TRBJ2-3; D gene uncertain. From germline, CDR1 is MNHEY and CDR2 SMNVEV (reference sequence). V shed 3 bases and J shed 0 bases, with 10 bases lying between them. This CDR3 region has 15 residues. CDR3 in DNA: TGTGCCAGCAGTTTCCTTGCGGTCAGCACAGATACGCAGTATTTT. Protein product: CASSFLAVSTDTQYF.

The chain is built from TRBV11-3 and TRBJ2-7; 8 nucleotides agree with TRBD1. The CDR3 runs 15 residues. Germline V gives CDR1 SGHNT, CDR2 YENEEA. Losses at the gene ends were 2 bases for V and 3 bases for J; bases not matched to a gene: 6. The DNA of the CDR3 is TGTGCCAGCAGCTTATCTAACAGGGGGTACTACGAGCAGTACTTC. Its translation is CASSLSNRGYYEQYF.